Sequencing of this T cell receptor (beta chain) was carried out in a study of blood T cell repertoires in COVID-19. For the study at large: Acute-phase and convalescent COVID-19 samples originated in the United States, Italy and Spain.

Profiled with immunoSEQ multiplex PCR; TCRdb holds only in-frame clones, not every one. The profile shows approximately 400,000 clones, more than 70% of them singletons. V lost 6 bases and J lost 5; bases outside the gene matches: 4. Germline V gene sequence: CDR1 MNHNY, CDR2 SVGAGI (reference sequence). The CDR3 runs to 16 residues. Two negative PCRs, clearance, or symptom resolution characterized the recovered Cohort 3 donors. The gene calls are TRBV6-6 and TRBJ2-2, with TRBD2 matching over 15 bases. This TCR was sampled from a man aged 30 to 39 who had recovered from COVID-19. Sequencing was performed on PBMCs or T cells enriched from blood (not recorded which). CDR3 in DNA: TGTGCCAGCAGAGAGGGACTAGCGGGGGGAACCGGGGAGCTGTTTTTT. Translating gives CASREGLAGGTGELFF.